The present T cell receptor beta chain was sequenced within a study of shared clonotypes between healthy human individuals. A remark on this clone: The antigen is unknown.

V gave up 8 bases and J gave up 0 bases, with 12 bases separating them. The CDR3 length is 14 residues. Germline CDR1 reads SNHLY; CDR2 reads FYNNEI. The method was immunoSEQ multiplex PCR; TCRdb's version includes in-frame clones alone and lacks a portion of them. The table has about 800,000 clones, about 97% seen once. CD45RO-negative, CCR7-selected cells formed the naive CD8 fraction, which excluded terminally differentiated effector memory CD45RA+ cells. Study-wide points: Clonotypes not shared had lower generation probabilities than those common to all four donors.

The clonotype originates from a man aged 25 to 40 in good health. This chain links TRBV2 with TRBJ2-3; possibly TRBD1 for D (5 bases). The sample taken for sequencing was naive CD8+ T cells sorted from blood. DNA for the CDR3: TGTGCCAGCGACCTTGGGGCGAGCACAGATACGCAGTATTTT. Its protein is CASDLGASTDTQYF.